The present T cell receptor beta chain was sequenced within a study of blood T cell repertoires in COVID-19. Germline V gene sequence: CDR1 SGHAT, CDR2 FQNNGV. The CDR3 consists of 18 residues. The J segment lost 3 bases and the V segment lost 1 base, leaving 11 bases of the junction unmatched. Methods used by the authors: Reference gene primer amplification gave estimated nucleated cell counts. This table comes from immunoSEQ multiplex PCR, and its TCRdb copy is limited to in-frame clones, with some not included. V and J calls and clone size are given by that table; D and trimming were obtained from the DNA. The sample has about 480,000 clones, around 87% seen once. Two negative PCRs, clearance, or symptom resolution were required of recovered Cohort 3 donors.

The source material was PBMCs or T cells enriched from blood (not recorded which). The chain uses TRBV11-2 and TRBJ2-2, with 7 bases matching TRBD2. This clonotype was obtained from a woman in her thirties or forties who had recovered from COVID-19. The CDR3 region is CASSLGLYAGAHTGELFF. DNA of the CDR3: TGTGCCAGCAGCTTAGGGCTTTATGCGGGAGCGCACACCGGGGAGCTGTTTTTT.